These T cell receptor beta chains were read from a single sample in a study of response to subunit inactivated influenza vaccine. TCRdb re-analysed the RT-PCR reads in MiXCR, keeping a single row per CDR3 protein. The table shows more than 600,000 distinct CDR3 sequences, with around a sixth occurring only once. Sequencing was performed on PBMCs from blood, taken 4 to 6 days after vaccination. Receptors were obtained from a man aged 50-59 years who received an inactivated influenza vaccine. The CDR3 runs from the conserved cysteine through the conserved F or W. Fields, in order: CDR3 length, J gene, V gene, CDR3 protein.

cdr3_length: 17; j_call: TRBJ2-5; v_call: TRBV20-1; cdr3_aa: CSARDYGWTGGVETQYF
cdr3_length: 14; j_call: TRBJ2-7; v_call: TRBV20-1; cdr3_aa: CSARKSTRNSEQYF
cdr3_length: 15; j_call: TRBJ2-1; v_call: TRBV20-1; cdr3_aa: CSARAGTSGIYEQFF
cdr3_length: 12; j_call: TRBJ2-5; v_call: TRBV29-1; cdr3_aa: CSALLGPETQYF
cdr3_length: 12; j_call: TRBJ1-5; v_call: TRBV6-2/TRBV6-3; cdr3_aa: CASSTPRQPQHF
cdr3_length: 16; j_call: TRBJ2-3; v_call: TRBV29-1; cdr3_aa: CSVAAGEISDADTQYF
cdr3_length: 17; j_call: TRBJ2-6; v_call: TRBV5-6; cdr3_aa: CASSLAFGSSGANVLTF
cdr3_length: 11; j_call: TRBJ2-7; v_call: TRBV2; cdr3_aa: CASSDENEQYF
cdr3_length: 15; j_call: TRBJ2-5; v_call: TRBV27; cdr3_aa: CASTRWTGGQETQYF
cdr3_length: 14; j_call: TRBJ2-1; v_call: TRBV5-1; cdr3_aa: CASSLGSDYNEQFF
cdr3_length: 18; j_call: TRBJ2-1; v_call: TRBV5-1; cdr3_aa: CASSHRPKQGSSYNEQFF
cdr3_length: 16; j_call: TRBJ2-2; v_call: TRBV25-1; cdr3_aa: CASSDEGHSSTGELFF
cdr3_length: 14; j_call: TRBJ2-7; v_call: TRBV9; cdr3_aa: CASSVAARGREQYF
cdr3_length: 15; j_call: TRBJ2-1; v_call: TRBV15; cdr3_aa: CATSRVGESYNEQFF
cdr3_length: 15; j_call: TRBJ2-7; v_call: TRBV28; cdr3_aa: CASRTGLPPYYEQYF
cdr3_length: 15; j_call: TRBJ2-7; v_call: TRBV12-3/TRBV12-4; cdr3_aa: CASSLQTAGSYEQYF
cdr3_length: 14; j_call: TRBJ1-2; v_call: TRBV12-3/TRBV12-4; cdr3_aa: CASSLSYRGNGYTF
cdr3_length: 13; j_call: TRBJ2-7; v_call: TRBV4-1; cdr3_aa: CASSQVTGAQQYF
cdr3_length: 11; j_call: TRBJ2-3; v_call: TRBV5-6; cdr3_aa: CASGILDTQYF
cdr3_length: 14; j_call: TRBJ2-3; v_call: TRBV6-5; cdr3_aa: CASSYDTTGDTQYF
cdr3_length: 18; j_call: TRBJ2-3; v_call: TRBV7-2; cdr3_aa: CASSLAGTALGGTDTQYF
cdr3_length: 13; j_call: TRBJ1-4; v_call: TRBV12-3/TRBV12-4; cdr3_aa: CASSSGVNEKLFF
cdr3_length: 16; j_call: TRBJ2-7; v_call: TRBV7-2; cdr3_aa: CASSISRDRASYEQYF
cdr3_length: 15; j_call: TRBJ2-7; v_call: TRBV7-8; cdr3_aa: CASSLSQSSSYEQYF
cdr3_length: 14; j_call: TRBJ2-1; v_call: TRBV20-1; cdr3_aa: CSARDRTFYNEQFF
cdr3_length: 14; j_call: TRBJ2-7; v_call: TRBV5-1; cdr3_aa: CASSYSFPPYEQYF
cdr3_length: 14; j_call: TRBJ1-1; v_call: TRBV3-1; cdr3_aa: CASSQDGVNTEAFF
cdr3_length: 16; j_call: TRBJ2-1; v_call: TRBV15; cdr3_aa: CATSRLAGGSSNEQFF
cdr3_length: 14; j_call: TRBJ2-1; v_call: TRBV12-3/TRBV12-4; cdr3_aa: CASSPGQASNEQFF
cdr3_length: 14; j_call: TRBJ2-1; v_call: TRBV29-1; cdr3_aa: CSVVDKITYNEQFF
cdr3_length: 15; j_call: TRBJ2-7; v_call: TRBV15; cdr3_aa: CATSSGLAASYEQYF
cdr3_length: 15; j_call: TRBJ2-2; v_call: TRBV29-1; cdr3_aa: CSVTFGTGGFGELFF
cdr3_length: 15; j_call: TRBJ2-3; v_call: TRBV5-1; cdr3_aa: CASSLSGIGTDTQYF
cdr3_length: 14; j_call: TRBJ2-1; v_call: TRBV7-2; cdr3_aa: CASSRPVAYNEQFF
cdr3_length: 17; j_call: TRBJ2-5; v_call: TRBV7-2; cdr3_aa: CASSLIRLAPSEWTQYF